This T cell receptor (beta chain) was documented in a study of breast tumors, draining lymph nodes, adjacent tissues. Study outcomes and limitations: That most tumor T cells come from lymph nodes remained unproven.

Per germline, CDR1 LNHNV and CDR2 YYDKDF (reference sequence). V was pared by 0 bases and J by 1 base, with 9 bases between. The CDR3 length is 15 residues. In TCRdb, the multiplex PCR reads were re-called with MiXCR into one record per CDR3 protein. The table has more than 20,000 distinct CDR3 sequences, around 50% seen once. Concerning this clonotype itself: The target antigen is unknown.

Sequenced: breast tumor tissue. The receptor was isolated from a female donor with breast cancer. Some clones in this sample may be carry-over from other donors' samples. The V call is TRBV15, the J call TRBJ2-5, with D unclear. DNA for the CDR3: TGTGCCACCAGCAGAGATGGGGATACCCAAGAGACCCAGTACTTC. This codes for CATSRDGDTQETQYF.